Below, 9 T cell receptor beta chains from the same sample are listed, as sequenced in a study of blood T cell repertoires in COVID-19. The table came from immunoSEQ multiplex PCR; TCRdb's copy has only in-frame clones and leaves some out. The data hold about 200,000 clones, with around 85% observed a single time. The sequenced material came from peripheral blood. Receptor source: a woman between 65 and 79 years old with acute or convalescent COVID-19.

J is TRBJ2-1 and V is TRBV19; 7 nucleotides match TRBD2. The trim removed 3 bases at V and 1 base at J, leaving 9 bases unmatched. The CDR3 is 17 amino acids. Germline V gives CDR1 LNHDA, CDR2 SQIVND (reference sequence). The CDR3: CASSMGVAGRSYNEQFF. CDR3 bases: TGTGCCAGTAGTATGGGGGTAGCGGGTAGGTCCTACAATGAGCAGTTCTTC.

The genes are TRBV5-1 and TRBJ2-5; tentatively, D is TRBD1 (6 bases). CDR3 length: 13 residues. The V end lost 2 bases, the J end lost 6 bases, and 11 bases lay between the germline ends. CDR1 SGHRS and CDR2 YFSETQ come from the germline V gene. The CDR3 DNA follows: TGCGCCAGCAGCTTCAGACAGGAGCAGACCCAGTACTTC. Its translation is CASSFRQEQTQYF.

The V call is TRBV7-2, the J call TRBJ2-7, with 7 nucleotides matching TRBD2. CDR3 size: 15 residues. After removal of 7 bases from V and 4 bases from J, the junction contained 13 bases not matched to a gene. In germline, CDR1 is SGHTA, CDR2 FQGNSA. The CDR3 bases are TGTGCCAGCACCCGGAGGGCGGGAGAATGGTACGAGCAGTACTTC. This codes for CASTRRAGEWYEQYF.

The chain recombines TRBV18 with TRBJ2-1, with 8 nucleotides matching TRBD1. The CDR3 extends over 18 amino acids. CDR1 and CDR2 (germline): KGHSH, LQKENI. Losses at the gene ends were 4 bases for V and 8 bases for J; bases not matched to a gene: 19. CDR3 loop: CASSLSSPRGQAVDEQFF. CDR3 sequence (DNA): TGTGCCAGCTCACTTTCCTCTCCACGGGGACAGGCTGTAGATGAGCAGTTCTTC.

This clone was found once. The V and J genes are TRBV18 and TRBJ1-1; D is unresolved. V was trimmed by 4 bases and J by 1 base, leaving 13 bases between them. Germline assignment: CDR1 KGHSH and CDR2 LQKENI. The CDR3 is made up of 15 amino acids. The CDR3 bases are TGTGCCAGCTCACTTGGTGCAGGCTCGAACACTGAAGCTTTCTTT. The encoded protein is CASSLGAGSNTEAFF.

The chain has TRBV4-1 and TRBJ2-5, with TRBD1 as a possible D gene (6 bases). The CDR3 is 15 residues long. The germline V gene has CDR1 MGHRA and CDR2 YSYEKL. The V end was cut by 1 base, the J end by 7 bases, with 16 bases between. This chain's CDR3 is CASSQGPRGGGTQYF. DNA for the CDR3: TGCGCCAGCAGCCAAGGGCCCAGGGGTGGGGGGACCCAGTACTTC.

The chain uses TRBV5-4 and TRBJ1-2, with 7 positions matching TRBD1. The ends lost 5 bases at V and 4 bases at J; junction bases unmatched: 8. CDR1 is SGHNT, CDR2 YYREEE, per germline (reference sequence). The CDR3 covers 14 residues. This CDR3 reads CASRNRTGLYGYTF. In DNA, the CDR3 is TGTGCCAGCAGAAACCGGACAGGACTCTATGGCTACACCTTC.

This clone was seen once. J is TRBJ1-1 and V is TRBV3-1 (or the pseudogene TRBV3-2); D uncertain. CDR3 length: 16 residues. Germline assignment: CDR1 LGHDT and CDR2 YNNKEL (reference sequence). Trimming shortened V by 2 bases and J by 5 bases, and 18 bases separated the two germline ends. CDR3: CASSQPGGGPRTEAFF. The DNA of the CDR3 is TGTGCCAGCAGCCAACCGGGAGGAGGACCTCGGACTGAAGCTTTCTTT.

The rearrangement joins TRBV7-2 to TRBJ1-1; a possible D gene is TRBD1 (6 bases). Germline V gene sequence: CDR1 SGHTA, CDR2 FQGNSA. The CDR3 covers 13 residues. V lost 5 bases and J lost 6, with 13 bases in between. The CDR3 sequence is CASSPDRFAEAFF. In nucleotides, the CDR3 is TGTGCCAGCAGCCCCGACAGGTTTGCTGAAGCTTTCTTT.